This TCR beta chain stems from a study of T cell repertoires in cytomegalovirus infection. Study background: Indications came from public TCR beta signatures; they pointed to CMV infection and to a matching HLA type.

TCRdb ran MiXCR on the reads and lists one entry per CDR3 protein. The sample lists 80,000 to 95,000 distinct CDR3 sequences; 25% to 30% were seen once. About this clonotype itself: The antigen is not known.

Losses at the gene ends were 4 bases for V and 5 bases for J; bases not matched to a gene: 9. This CDR3 spans 17 amino acids. The germline gives CDR1 SGHAT, CDR2 FQNNGV. This clonotype originated in a human donor in good health (CMV status not recorded). Some clones in this sample may be carry-over from other donors' samples. The starting material was CD8+ T cells from cultured PBMCs, obtained from culture after CMV antigen stimulation. This chain uses TRBV11-2 with TRBJ2-3; 13 positions agree with TRBD2. Here the CDR3 reads CASSSVSLAGGGDTQYF. For the CDR3, the DNA is TGTGCCAGCAGCTCCGTTTCACTAGCGGGGGGGGGAGATACGCAGTATTTT.